One and the same sample provided the 3 T cell receptor beta chains below, sequenced in a study of T cell repertoires in cytomegalovirus infection. TCRdb called the reads again in MiXCR, with one record for every CDR3 protein. In the table there are 140,000 to 150,000 distinct CDR3 sequences, about 31% of which are singletons. Antigens for these TCRs are unknown. The material was CD8+ T cells from cultured PBMCs, obtained from culture after CMV antigen stimulation. The receptors were gathered from a human donor in good health (CMV status not recorded). Some clones in this sample may be carry-over from other donors' samples.

This clonotype was counted ten times or more. CDR3 DNA sequence: TGTGCCAGCAGCTTAGTAACCCTAAATCGGGGAGATGAGCAGTTCTTC. It is translated as CASSLVTLNRGDEQFF. The J gene is TRBJ2-1, the V gene TRBV7-2, with D possibly being TRBD2 (5 bases). Deletions cut 1 base from V and 8 bases from J, with 18 bases between. The CDR3 length is 16 residues. The germline gives CDR1 SGHTA, CDR2 FQGNSA.

This chain uses TRBV18 with TRBJ2-3; 7 bases are shared with TRBD2. The V gene end was trimmed by 6 bases and the J gene end by 2 bases; junction bases not matched to a gene: 8. Per germline, CDR1 KGHSH and CDR2 LQKENI. The CDR3 contains 15 residues. The chain's CDR3 is CASSLREALTDTQYF. Here the CDR3 DNA reads TGTGCCAGCTCCCTCCGGGAGGCCCTCACAGATACGCAGTATTTT.

The chain links TRBV2 to TRBJ1-1, with 8 bases aligning to TRBD1. V dropped 5 bases and J dropped 6; count of bases not matched to a gene: 8. Germline V gene sequence: CDR1 SNHLY, CDR2 FYNNEI. The CDR3 covers 14 residues. Written as DNA, the CDR3 is TGTGCCAGCAGTATCCCGGACAGGGACTCTGAAGCTTTCTTT. Translating gives CASSIPDRDSEAFF.